This T cell receptor beta chain appears in the sequencing data of a study of cytomegalovirus exposure and HLA in healthy donors. Primers: 60 Vbeta forward and 13 Jbeta reverse. TCRdb's table, derived via immunoSEQ multiplex PCR, lists solely in-frame clones and lacks some. Of around 100,000 clones listed, about 80% are singletons. Study-level findings and limits: Association with HLA alleles at 0.05 false discovery rate was found for around 17,000 TCR beta sequences in a later analysis. In an earlier analysis, about 87% or about 30%: the productive usage of most TCR beta V segments. Judged likely to be a sequencing artifact was a cluster of highly shared sequence variants.

About this clone itself: What it binds is not known.

From germline, CDR1 is MNHNS and CDR2 SASEGT. Trimming took 8 bases from V and 1 from J, leaving 14 bases between them. The CDR3 consists of 14 residues. This receptor was identified in a man aged 45 to 65 in good health and CMV-seropositive. The sample comprised PBMCs. The J gene is TRBJ2-5, the V gene TRBV6-1; perhaps TRBD1 as D (5 bases). In DNA form, the CDR3 reads TGTGCCAGCGTTAGTCAGGGCTTCCAAGAGACCCAGTACTTC. It specifies CASVSQGFQETQYF.